This T cell receptor beta chain was obtained from a study of T-cell reconstitution after alpha-beta-depleted transplantation in children. The J segment lost 4 bases and the V segment lost 6 bases, leaving 11 bases of the junction unmatched. Germline CDR1 is DFQATT and CDR2 is SNEGSKA (reference sequence). The CDR3 loop spans 18 amino acids. Preparation of the TCRbeta library used unique molecular identifiers. MiXCR was run by TCRdb on the PCR reads, yielding one entry per CDR3 protein. The sample lists 500,000 or so distinct CDR3 sequences, 32% occurring once. This sequence joins TRBV20-1 and TRBJ2-2, with 16 bases aligning to TRBD2. The receptor was isolated from a human donor who donated a stem cell graft to a child with aplastic anemia. Sequenced material: PBMCs from the stem cell graft donor, taken from the stem cell graft. The CDR3 bases are TGCAGTGCCGGACCGGGACTAGCGGGAGGGCGAGGCACCGGGGAGCTGTTTTTT. Protein: CSAGPGLAGGRGTGELFF.